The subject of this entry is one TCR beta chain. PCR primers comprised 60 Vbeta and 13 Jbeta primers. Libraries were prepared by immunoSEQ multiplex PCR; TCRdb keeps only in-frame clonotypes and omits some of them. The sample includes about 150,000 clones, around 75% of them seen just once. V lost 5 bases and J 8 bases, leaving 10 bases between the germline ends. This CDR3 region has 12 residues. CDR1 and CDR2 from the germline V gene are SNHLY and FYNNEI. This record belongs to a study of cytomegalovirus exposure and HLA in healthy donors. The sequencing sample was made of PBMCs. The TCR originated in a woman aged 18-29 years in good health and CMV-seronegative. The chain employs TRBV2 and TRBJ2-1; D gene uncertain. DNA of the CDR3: TGTGCCAGCAGTATGGGTGGGCATGAGCAGTTCTTC. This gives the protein CASSMGGHEQFF. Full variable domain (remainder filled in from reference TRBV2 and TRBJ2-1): EPEVTQTPSHQVTQMGQEVILRCVPISNHLYFYWYRQILGQKVEFLVSFYNNEISEKSEIFDDQFSVERPDGSNFTLKIRSTKLEDSAMYFCASSMGGHEQFFGPGTRLTVL.